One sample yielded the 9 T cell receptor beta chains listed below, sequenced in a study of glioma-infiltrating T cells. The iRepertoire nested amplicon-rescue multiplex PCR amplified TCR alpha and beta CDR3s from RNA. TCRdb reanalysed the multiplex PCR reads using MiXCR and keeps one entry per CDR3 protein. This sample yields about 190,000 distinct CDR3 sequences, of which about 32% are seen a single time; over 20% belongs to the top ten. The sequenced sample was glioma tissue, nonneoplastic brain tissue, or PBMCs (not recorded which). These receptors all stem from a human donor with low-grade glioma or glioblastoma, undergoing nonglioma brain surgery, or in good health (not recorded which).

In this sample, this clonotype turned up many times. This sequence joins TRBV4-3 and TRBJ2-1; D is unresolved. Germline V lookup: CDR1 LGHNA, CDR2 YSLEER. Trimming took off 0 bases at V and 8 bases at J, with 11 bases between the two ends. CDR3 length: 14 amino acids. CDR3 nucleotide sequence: TGCGCCAGCAGCCAAGACCTTAGTCGGGATGAGCAGTTCTTC. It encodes CASSQDLSRDEQFF.

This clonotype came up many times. DNA for the CDR3: TGCGCCAGCAGCCAAGAAAGGGGGTCAACAGGGGTGCAAGGCTACACCTTC. Protein: CASSQERGSTGVQGYTF. This sequence joins TRBV4-1 and TRBJ1-2; the match to TRBD1 covers 7 bases. Germline V gives CDR1 MGHRA, CDR2 YSYEKL. The V segment lost 0 bases and the J segment 8 bases; nucleotides outside the gene matches: 15. The CDR3 covers 17 residues.

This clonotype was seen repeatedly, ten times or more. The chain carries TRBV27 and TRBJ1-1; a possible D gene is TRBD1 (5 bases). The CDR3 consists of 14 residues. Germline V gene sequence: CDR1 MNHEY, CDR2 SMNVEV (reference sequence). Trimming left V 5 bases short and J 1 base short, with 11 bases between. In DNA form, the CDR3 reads TGTGCCAGCAGTCCTAGACAGAAGAACACTGAAGCTTTCTTT. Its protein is CASSPRQKNTEAFF.

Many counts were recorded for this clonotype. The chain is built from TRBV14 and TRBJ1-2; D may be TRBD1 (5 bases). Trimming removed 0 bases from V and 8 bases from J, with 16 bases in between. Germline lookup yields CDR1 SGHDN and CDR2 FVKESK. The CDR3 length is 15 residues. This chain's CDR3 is CASSQDRAGLWGYTF. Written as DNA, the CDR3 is TGTGCCAGCAGCCAAGATCGAGCGGGACTGTGGGGCTACACCTTC. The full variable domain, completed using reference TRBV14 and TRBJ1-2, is EAGVTQFPSHSVIEKGQTVTLRCDPISGHDNLYWYRRVMGKEIKFLLHFVKESKQDESGMPNNRFLAERTGGTYSTLKVQPAELEDSGVYFCASSQDRAGLWGYTFGSGTRLTVV.

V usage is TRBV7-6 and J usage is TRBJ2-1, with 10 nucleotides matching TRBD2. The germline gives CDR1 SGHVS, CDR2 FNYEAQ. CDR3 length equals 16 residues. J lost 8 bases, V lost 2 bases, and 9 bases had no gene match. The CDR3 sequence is CASSLSSGRVADEQFF. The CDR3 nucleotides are TGTGCCAGCAGCTTATCTAGCGGGAGAGTTGCGGATGAGCAGTTCTTC.

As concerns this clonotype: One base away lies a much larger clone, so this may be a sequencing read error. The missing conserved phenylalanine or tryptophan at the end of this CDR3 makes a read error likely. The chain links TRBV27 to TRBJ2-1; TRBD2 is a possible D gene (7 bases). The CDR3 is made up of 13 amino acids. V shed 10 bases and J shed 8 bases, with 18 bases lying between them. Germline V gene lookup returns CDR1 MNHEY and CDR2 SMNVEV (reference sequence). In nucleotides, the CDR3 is TGTGCCACCAAAGAGGGGGGGAATGATGAGCAGTTCTTA. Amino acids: CATKEGGNDEQFL.

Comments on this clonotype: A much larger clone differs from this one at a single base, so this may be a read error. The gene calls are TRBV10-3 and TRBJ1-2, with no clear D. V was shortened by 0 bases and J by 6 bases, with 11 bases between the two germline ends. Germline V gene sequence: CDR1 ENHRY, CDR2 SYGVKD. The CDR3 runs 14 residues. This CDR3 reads CAISESVQNHGYTF. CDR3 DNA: TGTGCCATCAGTGAGTCTGTACAGAACCATGGCTACACCTTC.

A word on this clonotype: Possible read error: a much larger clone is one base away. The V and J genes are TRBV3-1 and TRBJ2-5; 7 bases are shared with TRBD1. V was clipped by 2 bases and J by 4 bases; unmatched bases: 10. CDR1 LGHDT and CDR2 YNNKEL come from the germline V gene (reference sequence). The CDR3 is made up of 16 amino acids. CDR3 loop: CASSQSPGTEIETQYF. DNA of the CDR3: TGTGCCAGCAGCCAATCCCCCGGGACAGAGATAGAGACCCAGTACTTC.

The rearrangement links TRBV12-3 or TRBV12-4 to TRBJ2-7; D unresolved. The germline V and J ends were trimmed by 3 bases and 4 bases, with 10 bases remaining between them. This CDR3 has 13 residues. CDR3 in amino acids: CASSLLSAYEQYF. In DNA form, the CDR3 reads TGTGCCAGCAGTTTGCTCTCCGCTTACGAGCAGTACTTC.